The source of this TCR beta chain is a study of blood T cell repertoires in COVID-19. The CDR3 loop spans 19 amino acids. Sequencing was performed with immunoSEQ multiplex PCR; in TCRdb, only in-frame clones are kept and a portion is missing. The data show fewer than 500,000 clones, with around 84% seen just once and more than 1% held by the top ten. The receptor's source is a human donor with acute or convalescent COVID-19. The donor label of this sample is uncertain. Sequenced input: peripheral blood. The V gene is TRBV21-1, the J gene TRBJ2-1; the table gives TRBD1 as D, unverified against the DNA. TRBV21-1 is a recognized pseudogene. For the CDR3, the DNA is TGTGCCAGCAGCAACAATCGCAGGGGGCTATCCCCCACCCGCAATGAGCAGTTCTTC. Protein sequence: CASSNNRRGLSPTRNEQFF.